This T cell receptor beta chain was observed in a study of cytomegalovirus exposure and HLA in healthy donors. With respect to this clone: The target antigen is unknown.

The V gene lost 1 base and the J gene lost 4 bases, with 12 bases spanning the gap. CDR1 and CDR2 (germline): SGHTA, FQGTGA. The CDR3 consists of 15 residues. Repertoires were generated with immunoSEQ multiplex PCR, while TCRdb's copy carries only in-frame clones and drops some. The sample records about 160,000 clones, 89% being singletons. Study results and caveats: Altogether, 160 or so TCR beta chains were recorded as cytomegalovirus-associated.

The rearrangement joins TRBV7-3 to TRBJ2-3; D remains unclear. The sample was PBMCs. The TCR comes from a man aged 18 to 30 in good health and CMV-seropositive. This CDR3 is CASSLMSSSSDTQYF. The CDR3 nucleotides are TGTGCCAGCAGCTTAATGAGTAGTTCGTCAGATACGCAGTATTTT.